This TCR beta chain was profiled in a study of OX40 agonist ivuxolimab in advanced cancers. Germline values: CDR1 SEHNR, CDR2 FQNEAQ (reference sequence). The CDR3 is made up of 15 amino acids. Between the trimmed V and J ends, which lost 0 bases and 4 bases, there was a span of 10 bases. The method was immunoSEQ multiplex PCR; TCRdb's version includes in-frame clones alone and lacks a portion of them. The table records over 30,000 clones, under 85% of them present only once. This receptor was obtained from an adult with an advanced solid tumor such as melanoma, head and neck, liver or kidney cancer. The chain couples TRBV7-9 to TRBJ2-1, with a weak D call TRBD1 (5 bases). Material: CD4+ or CD8+ T cells sorted from blood, obtained in a trial of the OX40 agonist ivuxolimab. The CDR3 coding sequence is TGTGCCAGCAGCTTAGCGGGGCGCGGTTACAATGAGCAGTTCTTC. This encodes CASSLAGRGYNEQFF.